These 29 T cell receptor beta chains originate from one sample sequenced in a study of T cells after yellow fever vaccination. TCRdb passed the 5' RACE reads through MiXCR, listing each CDR3 protein once. The data show about 69,000 distinct CDR3 sequences, roughly 6% seen once. This specimen was CD4+ T cells sorted from PBMCs, taken more than 13 days after the first yellow fever vaccination. The receptors were gathered from a man younger than 30 who received the YFV17D yellow fever vaccine.

This clonotype was counted at least ten times. V usage is TRBV19 and J usage is TRBJ2-5; the D call may be TRBD1 or TRBD2 (6 bases each). Germline CDR1 LNHDA, CDR2 SQIVND (reference sequence). This CDR3 region has 14 residues. The V gene lost 5 bases and the J gene lost 7 bases, with 17 bases spanning the gap. The CDR3 sequence is CASSGERGRGTQYF. For the CDR3, the DNA is TGTGCCAGTAGTGGAGAACGGGGGCGGGGGACCCAGTACTTC.

This clonotype was counted ten times or more. The rearrangement links TRBV20-1 to TRBJ2-7, with D perhaps TRBD1 (5 bases). There are 13 residues in the CDR3. Germline-derived CDR1 and CDR2 are DFQATT and SNEGSKA (reference sequence). Trimming took 3 bases from V and 2 from J, leaving 11 bases between them. CDR3 loop: CSASSPGTYEQYF. The CDR3 DNA follows: TGCAGTGCTAGCAGCCCAGGGACCTACGAGCAGTACTTC.

This chain connects TRBV7-1 to TRBJ2-1; 15 positions match TRBD2. TRBV7-1 is placed among ORFs of uncertain function. This CDR3 has 19 residues. Unmatched junction bases numbered 11, after V lost 2 bases and J lost 6 bases. DNA of the CDR3: TGTGCCAGCAGCTCATCCGGGACTAGCGGGGGGCCAACCTTCAATGAGCAGTTCTTC. Protein sequence: CASSSSGTSGGPTFNEQFF.

Many counts were recorded for this clonotype. J is TRBJ2-1 and V is TRBV2, with 15 nucleotides matching TRBD2. The CDR3 is made up of 17 amino acids. Germline-derived CDR1 and CDR2 are SNHLY and FYNNEI. V was pared by 6 bases and J by 7 bases, with 10 bases of the junction left unmatched. CDR3 nucleotide sequence: TGTGCCAGCAGGACACAAAAGGGACTAGCGGGGGGAAATGAGCAGTTCTTC. Amino acids: CASRTQKGLAGGNEQFF. Full variable domain (rest looked up from reference TRBV2 and TRBJ2-1): EPEVTQTPSHQVTQMGQEVILRCVPISNHLYFYWYRQILGQKVEFLVSFYNNEISEKSEIFDDQFSVERPDGSNFTLKIRSTKLEDSAMYFCASRTQKGLAGGNEQFFGPGTRLTVL.

This clonotype was counted ten times or more. V is TRBV10-3 and J is TRBJ2-3; TRBD2 matches 10 bases. V lost 2 bases and J lost 4; bases outside the gene matches: 9. The CDR3 covers 17 residues. CDR1 is ENHRY, CDR2 SYGVKD, per germline. The CDR3 reads CAISEGPLAGDPDTQYF. The CDR3 DNA reads TGTGCCATCAGTGAGGGGCCCCTAGCGGGGGACCCAGATACGCAGTATTTT.

This clonotype was recorded at least ten times. V usage is TRBV5-4 and J usage is TRBJ2-5, with D perhaps given as TRBD1 or TRBD2 (5 bases each). Per germline, CDR1 SGHNT and CDR2 YYREEE (reference sequence). This CDR3 has 13 residues. With 1 base removed from V and 5 bases from J, the gap between germline ends came to 9 bases. DNA for the CDR3: TGTGCCAGCAGCTTGCAAGAGGGGGAGACCCAGTACTTC. Translated: CASSLQEGETQYF.

This clonotype has a count of ten or more. The rearrangement uses TRBV7-2 and TRBJ2-7; possible D gene TRBD1, 5 bases. Trimming stripped 1 base from V and 3 bases from J, with 13 bases between. The CDR3 runs to 15 residues. Germline lookup yields CDR1 SGHTA and CDR2 FQGNSA. This CDR3 reads CASSLEMGLYYEQYF. DNA for the CDR3: TGTGCCAGCAGCTTAGAGATGGGGCTTTACTACGAGCAGTACTTC.

A few counts support this clonotype. The chain joins TRBV5-4 to TRBJ2-5, with D possibly called TRBD1 or TRBD2 (5 bases each). CDR3 length: 14 amino acids. V was shortened by 4 bases and J by 2 bases, with 12 bases between the two germline ends. Germline V gives CDR1 SGHNT, CDR2 YYREEE (reference sequence). The CDR3 loop reads CASSTGTAQETQYF. CDR3 coding DNA: TGTGCCAGCAGCACCGGGACGGCACAAGAGACCCAGTACTTC. The full variable domain, with the rest looked up from reference TRBV5-4 and TRBJ2-5, is ETGVTQSPTHLIKTRGQQVTLRCSSQSGHNTVSWYQQALGQGPQFIFQYYREEENGRGNFPPRFSGLQFPNYSSELNVNALELDDSALYLCASSTGTAQETQYFGPGTRLLVL.

This clonotype was detected many times. The rearrangement links TRBV5-1 to TRBJ2-3, with 9 bases identical to TRBD2. Germline CDR1 and CDR2: SGHRS and YFSETQ. The V gene end was trimmed by 5 bases and the J gene end by 2 bases; junction bases not matched to a gene: 3. This CDR3 has 14 residues. The CDR3 coding sequence is TGCGCCAGCAGGCTAGCGGGGCCCACAGATACGCAGTATTTT. As protein: CASRLAGPTDTQYF.

In this sample, this clonotype turned up many times. The rearrangement uses TRBV20-1 and TRBJ2-4; 7 nucleotides agree with TRBD2. Germline-derived CDR1 and CDR2 are DFQATT and SNEGSKA (reference sequence). After removal of 5 bases from V and 8 bases from J, the junction contained 15 bases not matched to a gene. This CDR3 region has 15 residues. CDR3 sequence (DNA): TGCAGTGCTTCCAACGCAGCGGGGTCTCGGGACATTCAGTACTTC. It yields the protein CSASNAAGSRDIQYF.

Many counts were recorded for this clonotype. The chain carries TRBV11-3 and TRBJ2-5; D possibly uses TRBD1 or TRBD2 (5 bases each). Trimming removed 5 bases at V and 4 bases at J, with 14 bases between. Germline CDR1 reads SGHNT; CDR2 reads YENEEA. The CDR3 contains 14 residues. Here the CDR3 reads CASSQGARGETQYF. The CDR3, as DNA: TGTGCCAGCAGCCAAGGGGCCCGGGGAGAGACCCAGTACTTC.

This clonotype was seen ten or more times. This chain links TRBV7-8 with TRBJ2-5; D unclear. The CDR3 extends over 14 amino acids. Germline loops: CDR1 SGHVS, CDR2 FQNEAQ. The V gene lost 5 bases and the J gene lost 5 bases, with 15 bases spanning the gap. CDR3 bases: TGTGCCAGCAGCCATCGTCCGGTCACGGAGACCCAGTACTTC. It encodes CASSHRPVTETQYF.

This clonotype was seen repeatedly, ten times or more. The chain recombines TRBV20-1 with TRBJ1-5; weak D call: TRBD1 (6 bases). Germline values: CDR1 DFQATT, CDR2 SNEGSKA (reference sequence). CDR3 size: 14 residues. The V end was cut by 5 bases, the J end by 0 bases, with 11 bases between. CDR3 nucleotides: TGCAGTGCTGTCCGACAGGTTAGCAATCAGCCCCAGCATTTT. Amino acid sequence: CSAVRQVSNQPQHF.

This clonotype was detected ten times or more. The V call is TRBV5-1, the J call TRBJ2-1, with 10 positions matching TRBD2. The CDR3 is made up of 16 amino acids. V trimming: 2 bases; J trimming: 6 bases; junction bases outside the gene matches: 8. Germline CDR1 is SGHRS and CDR2 is YFSETQ. CDR3 DNA: TGCGCCAGCAGCTTACCCGGGACTAGCGTATTCAATGAGCAGTTCTTC. Its translation is CASSLPGTSVFNEQFF. Combining the CDR3 with reference TRBV5-1 and TRBJ2-1 gives the whole variable domain KAGVTQTPRYLIKTRGQQVTLSCSPISGHRSVSWYQQTPGQGLQFLFEYFSETQRNKGNFPGRFSGRQFSNSRSEMNVSTLELGDSALYLCASSLPGTSVFNEQFFGPGTRLTVL.

This clonotype has a count of ten or more. The rearrangement uses TRBV5-1 and TRBJ2-2; 7 positions match TRBD1. Unmatched junction bases numbered 5, after V lost 2 bases and J lost 1 base. The CDR3 length is 16 residues. Germline V lookup: CDR1 SGHRS, CDR2 YFSETQ. CDR3 DNA sequence: TGCGCCAGCAGCTTCAACAGGGGCGGGAACACCGGGGAGCTGTTTTTT. The encoded protein is CASSFNRGGNTGELFF.

This clonotype came up many times. The V and J genes are TRBV4-3 and TRBJ2-3; D unclear. CDR1 and CDR2 from the germline V gene are LGHNA and YSLEER. The CDR3 loop spans 15 amino acids. Trimming removed 0 bases at V and 2 bases at J, with 9 bases between. The CDR3 protein is CASSQEPQDTDTQYF. CDR3 coding DNA: TGCGCCAGCAGCCAAGAACCCCAGGACACAGATACGCAGTATTTT.

This clonotype has a count of ten or more. The V gene is TRBV4-2, the J gene TRBJ2-3; D is possibly TRBD1 or TRBD2 (6 bases each). Germline CDR1 and CDR2: LGHNA and YNFKEQ. Trimming shortened V by 0 bases and J by 3 bases, and 10 bases separated the two germline ends. The CDR3 has 15 residues. Written as DNA, the CDR3 is TGTGCCAGCAGCCAAGATTGGGGGGCGACAGATACGCAGTATTTT. Translation gives CASSQDWGATDTQYF.

This clonotype appeared many times. The chain couples TRBV5-5 to TRBJ1-4, with a possible D match to TRBD1 (5 bases). Trimming stripped 4 bases from V and 8 bases from J, with 18 bases between. The V gene's germline CDR1 is SGHKS and CDR2 YYEKEE (reference sequence). CDR3 length equals 15 residues. In nucleotides, the CDR3 is TGTGCCAGCAGCGGTCAGGGTGTCAATCTGGAAAAACTGTTTTTT. Protein sequence: CASSGQGVNLEKLFF.

This clonotype was picked up a small number of times. One base away lies a much larger clone, so this may be a sequencing read error. The chain combines TRBV5-1 with TRBJ2-3; D ambiguous. Germline V gene data show CDR1 as SGHRS and CDR2 as YFSETQ. The CDR3 loop spans 14 amino acids. Trimming removed 3 bases at V and 4 bases at J, with 12 bases between. Written as DNA, the CDR3 is TGCGCCAGCAGCTACCAGCCGGGTTCAGATACGCAGTATTTT. The encoded protein is CASSYQPGSDTQYF. Together with reference TRBV5-1 and TRBJ2-3, the CDR3 gives the full variable domain: KAGVTQTPRYLIKTRGQQVTLSCSPISGHRSVSWYQQTPGQGLQFLFEYFSETQRNKGNFPGRFSGRQFSNSRSEMNVSTLELGDSALYLCASSYQPGSDTQYFGPGTRLTVL.

Many counts were recorded for this clonotype. V gene TRBV5-1 combines with J gene TRBJ2-1; 11 bases are shared with TRBD1. Germline values: CDR1 SGHRS, CDR2 YFSETQ. J lost 8 bases, V lost 1 base, and 5 bases had no gene match. CDR3 length equals 15 residues. The DNA for the CDR3 is TGCGCCAGCAGCTTGCCTTGGACAGGGGGCGATGAGCAGTTCTTC. Translation: CASSLPWTGGDEQFF. Together with reference TRBV5-1 and TRBJ2-1, the CDR3 gives the full variable domain: KAGVTQTPRYLIKTRGQQVTLSCSPISGHRSVSWYQQTPGQGLQFLFEYFSETQRNKGNFPGRFSGRQFSNSRSEMNVSTLELGDSALYLCASSLPWTGGDEQFFGPGTRLTVL.

Many counts were recorded for this clonotype. This chain uses TRBV20-1 with TRBJ1-1; D is ambiguous. This CDR3 contains 15 residues. V was clipped by 0 bases and J by 2 bases, with 13 bases between them. The germline V gene has CDR1 DFQATT and CDR2 SNEGSKA (reference sequence). The CDR3 loop reads CSARDWTPANTEAFF. In DNA, the CDR3 is TGCAGTGCTAGAGATTGGACCCCCGCTAACACTGAAGCTTTCTTT.

The chain is built from TRBV12-3 or TRBV12-4 and TRBJ1-6; tentative D call: TRBD1 (5 bases). Trimming stripped 3 bases from V and 13 bases from J, with 16 bases between. The CDR3 is made up of 14 amino acids. CDR3 sequence (DNA): TGTGCCAGCAGTTTCTCCGACAGACCTGGCCCCCTCCACTTT. This codes for CASSFSDRPGPLHF.

This clonotype has ten or more counts. The chain employs TRBV12-3 or TRBV12-4 and TRBJ2-6; D unclear. V was clipped by 4 bases and J by 0 bases, with 4 bases between them. This CDR3 region has 14 residues. Here the CDR3 DNA reads TGTGCCAGCAGTTCAAACTCTGGGGCCAACGTCCTGACTTTC. This translates into CASSSNSGANVLTF.

At least ten counts were recorded for this clonotype. V usage is TRBV12-3 or TRBV12-4 and J usage is TRBJ2-5; D call uncertain. V was shortened by 5 bases and J by 2 bases, with 12 bases between the two germline ends. This CDR3 comprises 14 residues. The CDR3 loop reads CASSIRRRQETQYF. The CDR3 DNA reads TGTGCCAGCAGTATCAGACGGAGACAAGAGACCCAGTACTTC.

This clonotype came up many times. This chain uses TRBV18 with TRBJ1-1; D may be TRBD1 (5 bases). This CDR3 is 15 amino acids long. Trimming pared 0 bases from V and 4 bases from J, leaving 12 bases between. Germline loops: CDR1 KGHSH, CDR2 LQKENI. CDR3 sequence: CASSPPLGGGTEAFF. DNA for the CDR3: TGTGCCAGCTCACCACCGTTGGGGGGAGGCACTGAAGCTTTCTTT.

This clonotype has at least ten counts. The CDR3 reads CSARNTEAFF. The CDR3 DNA follows: TGCAGTGCTAGAAACACTGAAGCTTTCTTT. The chain is built from TRBV20-1 and TRBJ1-1; D is unresolved. The CDR3 spans 10 residues. Trimming took 2 bases from V and 2 from J, leaving 0 bases between them. Per germline, CDR1 DFQATT and CDR2 SNEGSKA (reference sequence).

The sample holds many counts of this clonotype. This chain uses TRBV12-3 or TRBV12-4 with TRBJ2-7; 7 bases are shared with TRBD2. With V trimmed by 7 bases and J by 3 bases, 6 bases remained unmatched. The CDR3 contains 13 residues. The CDR3 loop is CASTSRGVYEQYF. The CDR3 DNA reads TGTGCCAGCACCTCCCGGGGGGTCTACGAGCAGTACTTC.

This clonotype was seen many times. This rearrangement joins TRBV7-6 to TRBJ2-3; D is possibly TRBD1 or TRBD2 (5 bases each). This CDR3 is 17 amino acids long. V was clipped by 5 bases and J by 3 bases, with 21 bases between them. The V gene's germline CDR1 is SGHVS and CDR2 FNYEAQ. The CDR3 coding sequence is TGTGCCAGCAGCCACTACCAGTCGGGGCAGGGAACAGATACGCAGTATTTT. Protein: CASSHYQSGQGTDTQYF.

As regards this clonotype: Given a much more abundant clone one base away, this may be a read error. V gene TRBV12-3 or TRBV12-4 combines with J gene TRBJ1-2; tentatively, D is TRBD1 (5 bases). CDR3 length equals 12 residues. The CDR3 region has the DNA TGTGCCTGCAGTTCAACAGGCTATGGCTACACCTTC. It specifies CACSSTGYGYTF.